One and the same sample provided the 20 T cell receptor beta chains below, sequenced in a study of T cell responses to AZD1222 COVID-19 vaccine. The repertoire was sequenced with immunoSEQ multiplex PCR; TCRdb's copy has only in-frame clones and lacks some. The repertoire includes fewer than 80,000 clones, about 91% of them detected once, and about 9.1% sits in the top ten. Sequencing was performed on peripheral blood, taken 28 days after the second dose of the MenACWY control vaccine. Receptor source: an adult who received the MenACWY meningococcal vaccine as a control.

This clone was seen a handful of times. The chain links TRBV6-6 to TRBJ1-6, with unresolved D. V lost 6 bases to trimming and J lost 7 bases, with 16 bases between them. This CDR3 is 15 amino acids long. Per germline, CDR1 MNHNY and CDR2 SVGAGI (reference sequence). DNA of the CDR3: TGTGCCAGCAGCCCCGCGAAGGGCCCAAATTCACCCCTCCACTTT. This encodes CASSPAKGPNSPLHF.

The V and J genes are TRBV5-4 and TRBJ1-1; TRBD1 is a possible D gene (6 bases). V was shortened by 4 bases and J by 0 bases, with 13 bases between the two germline ends. Per the germline V gene, CDR1 is SGHNT and CDR2 is YYREEE (reference sequence). This CDR3 contains 15 residues. The CDR3 coding sequence is TGTGCCAGCAGCGGGAGGACAGACCTGAACACTGAAGCTTTCTTT. It encodes CASSGRTDLNTEAFF.

This sequence joins TRBV6-2 or TRBV6-3 and TRBJ2-7; 7 positions match TRBD2. Losses at the gene ends were 6 bases for V and 3 bases for J; bases not matched to a gene: 14. This CDR3 has 16 residues. The V gene's germline CDR1 is MNHEY and CDR2 SVGEGT. The CDR3 protein is CASSPLRTSRVYEQYF. Written as DNA, the CDR3 is TGTGCCAGCAGCCCCCTAAGGACTAGTAGAGTCTACGAGCAGTACTTC.

The V and J genes are TRBV19 and TRBJ1-1; D might be TRBD1 (5 bases). Trimming took off 1 base at V and 8 bases at J, with 14 bases between the two ends. The CDR3 runs 14 residues. In germline, CDR1 is LNHDA, CDR2 SQIVND (reference sequence). Here the CDR3 reads CASSIVGGAEEAFF. CDR3 nucleotide sequence: TGTGCCAGTAGTATAGTAGGTGGGGCAGAAGAAGCTTTCTTT.

The chain carries TRBV5-1 and TRBJ1-2; D not resolved. CDR3 length: 13 amino acids. V lost 0 bases, J lost 3 bases, and 6 bases lay in between. Germline CDR1 reads SGHRS; CDR2 reads YFSETQ. The CDR3, as DNA: TGCGCCAGCAGCTTGGTCTCGGACTATGGCTACACCTTC. Translation: CASSLVSDYGYTF.

This chain connects TRBV13 to TRBJ1-2; D remains unclear. CDR1 and CDR2 (germline): PRHDT, FYEKMQ (reference sequence). The CDR3 loop spans 14 amino acids. The V end was cut by 0 bases, the J end by 7 bases, with 12 bases between. CDR3 amino acids: CASSLGDGKGGYTF. CDR3 bases: TGTGCCAGCAGCTTAGGAGACGGGAAGGGTGGCTACACCTTC.

The rearrangement joins TRBV5-1 to TRBJ2-3; 7 positions match TRBD1. V lost 4 bases to trimming and J lost 2 bases; unmatched junction nucleotides: 4. The germline V gene encodes CDR1 SGHRS and CDR2 YFSETQ. This CDR3 comprises 14 residues. The CDR3 reads CASSRDSLTDTQYF. CDR3 nucleotide sequence: TGCGCCAGCAGCCGGGACAGCCTCACAGATACGCAGTATTTT. The variable domain in full, completed from reference TRBV5-1 and TRBJ2-3, reads KAGVTQTPRYLIKTRGQQVTLSCSPISGHRSVSWYQQTPGQGLQFLFEYFSETQRNKGNFPGRFSGRQFSNSRSEMNVSTLELGDSALYLCASSRDSLTDTQYFGPGTRLTVL.

The chain is built from TRBV3-1 (or the pseudogene TRBV3-2) and TRBJ2-4; possible D gene TRBD2, 7 bases. The CDR3 consists of 14 residues. Per the germline V gene, CDR1 is LGHDT and CDR2 is YNNKEL (reference sequence). The ends were cut back, 4 bases at V and 9 bases at J, with 16 bases in the middle. In nucleotides, the CDR3 is TGTGCCAGCAGCCCAGGAGGGGGGGCGGTCATTCAGTACTTC. Amino acids: CASSPGGGAVIQYF.

The rearrangement uses TRBV3-1 (or the pseudogene TRBV3-2) and TRBJ1-5; possibly TRBD1 for D (6 bases). In germline, CDR1 is LGHDT, CDR2 YNNKEL (reference sequence). This CDR3 has 15 residues. The germline V and J ends were trimmed by 1 base and 7 bases, with 14 bases remaining between them. This CDR3 reads CASSQAQNGGQPQHF. In nucleotides, the CDR3 is TGTGCCAGCAGCCAAGCTCAAAACGGGGGCCAGCCCCAGCATTTT.

The CDR3 sequence is CASSSTLGPNTEAFF. CDR3 DNA sequence: TGTGCCAGCAGCAGCACTTTGGGCCCGAACACTGAAGCTTTCTTT. This chain uses TRBV7-8 with TRBJ1-1; D not resolved. Germline V CDR1 and CDR2: SGHVS, FQNEAQ. V was cut by 5 bases and J by 1 base, with 14 bases left in between. The CDR3 is 15 residues long.

This clone was counted a few times. The chain carries TRBV4-1 and TRBJ1-6; TRBD1 is a possible D gene (5 bases). The V end was cut by 1 base, the J end by 1 base, with 5 bases between. The CDR3 is 15 amino acids. Germline V lookup: CDR1 MGHRA, CDR2 YSYEKL. CDR3 residues: CASSQAGSYNSPLHF. The CDR3 region has the DNA TGCGCCAGCAGCCAAGCAGGGTCCTATAATTCACCCCTCCACTTT.

The V gene is TRBV24-1, the J gene TRBJ2-1; D gene unclear. Per the germline V gene, CDR1 is KGHDR and CDR2 is SFDVKD. The CDR3 totals 13 residues. V lost 1 base to trimming and J lost 7 bases, with 7 bases between them. DNA of the CDR3: TGTGCCACCAGTGATTTCGATCGGAATGAGCAGTTCTTC. Amino acids: CATSDFDRNEQFF.

The chain combines TRBV27 with TRBJ2-3; 11 bases fit TRBD2. Trimming removed 4 bases from V and 2 bases from J; junction bases left unmatched: 8. The germline gives CDR1 MNHEY, CDR2 SMNVEV (reference sequence). There are 17 residues in the CDR3. CDR3 protein: CASSSLAGGLFTDTQYF. DNA of the CDR3: TGTGCCAGCAGTTCCCTAGCGGGGGGCCTGTTCACAGATACGCAGTATTTT.

The V gene is TRBV6-6, the J gene TRBJ2-7; 8 bases are shared with TRBD2. Germline trimming cut 9 bases from V and 0 bases from J; bases unmatched to any gene: 4. From germline, CDR1 is MNHNY and CDR2 SVGAGI (reference sequence). The CDR3 spans 13 residues. The CDR3, as DNA: TGTGCCAGTCTCGGGGGGGTCTCCTACGAGCAGTACTTC. This encodes CASLGGVSYEQYF.

The rearrangement joins TRBV29-1 to TRBJ2-7; D may be TRBD1 (6 bases). The V gene's germline CDR1 is SQVTM and CDR2 ANQGSEA. The V gene lost 4 bases and the J gene lost 2 bases, with 9 bases spanning the gap. The CDR3 has 12 amino acids. Here the CDR3 DNA reads TGCAGCGTTGGACAGGCTACCTACGAGCAGTACTTC. Translated, it gives CSVGQATYEQYF.

The chain recombines TRBV5-6 with TRBJ2-1; possibly TRBD1 for D (6 bases). V was cut by 6 bases and J by 10 bases, with 20 bases left in between. From germline, CDR1 is SGHDT and CDR2 YYEEEE. This CDR3 has 14 residues. The CDR3 nucleotides are TGTGCCAGCACCACCGGGACAAGGACTGGGGAGCAGTTCTTC. This codes for CASTTGTRTGEQFF.

CDR3 amino acids: CASSSGPSSGNTIYF. The DNA for the CDR3 is TGCGCCAGCAGCTCCGGGCCCTCCTCTGGAAACACCATATATTTT. The chain uses TRBV5-1 and TRBJ1-3; no reliable D call. The CDR3 contains 15 residues. Germline loops: CDR1 SGHRS, CDR2 YFSETQ. V dropped 3 bases and J dropped 0 bases, with 10 bases sitting between them.

This rearrangement joins TRBV19 to TRBJ1-2; 9 nucleotides match TRBD1. Germline-derived CDR1 and CDR2 are LNHDA and SQIVND (reference sequence). This CDR3 spans 16 amino acids. With 4 bases clipped from V and 8 bases from J, the junction kept 14 bases outside the gene matches. The DNA of the CDR3 is TGTGCCAGTAGTACCCAGGACAGGGGAAAGGCGGAAGGCTACACCTTC. This codes for CASSTQDRGKAEGYTF.

Many counts were recorded for this clone. The chain links TRBV24-1 to TRBJ2-2; the D is unclear. Per the germline V gene, CDR1 is KGHDR and CDR2 is SFDVKD. CDR3 length: 13 amino acids. The V and J ends lost 1 base and 2 bases respectively, with 1 base between them. The chain's CDR3 is CATSDFNTGELFF. CDR3 sequence (DNA): TGTGCCACCAGTGATTTTAACACCGGGGAGCTGTTTTTT.

This clone was observed once. The chain carries TRBV6-5 and TRBJ1-2; D possibly corresponds to TRBD1 (5 bases). Trimming removed 0 bases from V and 2 bases from J, with 10 bases in between. Germline CDR1 and CDR2: MNHEY and SVGAGI. The CDR3 contains 15 residues. CDR3 DNA: TGTGCCAGCAGTTACTCGGGCAGGGTAAACTATGGCTACACCTTC. It specifies CASSYSGRVNYGYTF.